Reported below is one T cell receptor beta chain. Its antigen is still unknown. CD4+ T cells that had been cultured provided DNA sequenced with the Oncomine TCR Beta short-read assay. TCRdb independently ran MiXCR on the PCR reads; one entry per CDR3 protein. This table holds about 5,600 distinct CDR3 sequences, just under 45% found once. Trimming took 5 bases from V and 0 from J; bases not matched to a gene: 5. Germline lookup yields CDR1 SGHAT and CDR2 FQNNGV. This CDR3 spans 17 amino acids. Specified treatment: approximately 9-day PBMC culture with coronavirus spike peptide pools or control peptides (ViraFEST assay). The unexposed donor gave CD4+ T cells before the COVID-19 pandemic (2011-2018). Both day 3 and day 7 involved replacing half of the medium with fresh IL-2 medium. The data were taken from a study of vaccination and CD4 T cells after COVID-19. Study information: It was a median around 100 days after diagnosis, with a range of 35 to 161, that post-COVID samples were drawn. Whole-study results and caveats: Post-infection sampling omitted early timepoints and covered relatively few convalescent patients.

The source material was CD4+ T cells from blood, cultured in vitro. The chain has TRBV11-2 and TRBJ1-6, with 9 bases matching TRBD1. This TCR was sampled from a human donor in good health. The DNA for the CDR3 is TGTGCCAGCAGCGCGGGACAGGGAAGCTCCTATAATTCACCCCTCCACTTT. Translation gives CASSAGQGSSYNSPLHF.